Sequencing of this TCR beta chain was carried out in a study of blood T cell repertoires in COVID-19. Study context: Researchers got acute and convalescent COVID-19 samples from the United States, Italy and Spain. In each case, the material was cDNA or gDNA derived from T cells, B-cell-depleted T cells, or PBMCs.

Per the study methods: Reference gene primer amplification in the assay estimated nucleated cell counts. This table comes from immunoSEQ multiplex PCR, and its TCRdb copy is limited to in-frame clones, with some not included. V and J calls and clone size follow that table, whereas D and trimming were derived from the DNA. Among under 200,000 clones, approximately 83% were seen once, and the ten largest hold about 2.7%. In its sample, this clone was seen a few times. The sequencing sample was made of peripheral blood. The sequence was obtained from a human donor with acute or convalescent COVID-19. The donor label of this sample is uncertain.

This CDR3 reads CASSGEDRVRWTGELFF. The CDR3, as DNA: TGTGCCAGTAGTGGGGAAGACAGGGTACGCTGGACCGGGGAGCTGTTTTTT. This chain joins TRBV19 and TRBJ2-2, with 7 bases that match TRBD1. The CDR3 has 17 residues. Germline assignment: CDR1 LNHDA and CDR2 SQIVND (reference sequence). V was clipped by 5 bases and J by 5 bases; unmatched bases: 14.